One sample yielded the 31 T cell receptor beta chains listed below, sequenced in a study of cytomegalovirus exposure and HLA in healthy donors. The study ran its PCR with 60 Vbeta and 13 Jbeta primers. The table came from immunoSEQ multiplex PCR; TCRdb's copy has only in-frame clones and leaves some out. Of about 130,000 clones in the sample, around 70% were seen once. Sample: PBMCs. The source is a man aged 30 to 39 in good health and CMV-seropositive.

The rearrangement uses TRBV5-1 and TRBJ1-5; 12 bases map to TRBD1. Germline CDR1 and CDR2: SGHRS and YFSETQ. With V trimmed by 8 bases and J by 6 bases, 6 bases remained unmatched. The CDR3 has 14 amino acids. The CDR3 reads CASPGTGGSQPQHF. CDR3 coding DNA: TGCGCCAGTCCTGGGACAGGGGGCAGTCAGCCCCAGCATTTT.

About this clone: The junction shows a germline mismatch at one end, possibly a read error. The chain links TRBV7-7 to TRBJ1-4; 8 nucleotides agree with TRBD1. Germline V CDR1 and CDR2: SSHAT, FNYEAQ (reference sequence). The CDR3 length is 14 residues. CDR3 nucleotide sequence: TGTGCTAGCAGTTCAGGGACAGGAGGGGGAAAACTGTTTTTT. Protein: CASSSGTGGGKLFF.

This chain uses TRBV7-9 with TRBJ1-1; the match to TRBD1 covers 10 bases. Germline V CDR1 and CDR2: SEHNR, FQNEAQ (reference sequence). Trimming took 4 bases from V and 4 from J; bases not matched to a gene: 0. CDR3 length: 13 amino acids. The CDR3 region is CASSWTGGTEAFF. The CDR3 region has the DNA TGTGCCAGCAGCTGGACAGGGGGCACTGAAGCTTTCTTT. Complete variable domain (other parts from reference TRBV7-9 and TRBJ1-1): DTGVSQNPRHKITKRGQNVTFRCDPISEHNRLYWYRQTLGQGPEFLTYFQNEAQLEKSRLLSDRFSAERPKGSFSTLEIQRTEQGDSAMYLCASSWTGGTEAFFGQGTRLTVV.

The genes are TRBV28 and TRBJ2-1; 7 bases are shared with TRBD1. This CDR3 is 14 amino acids long. Trimming removed 3 bases from V and 6 bases from J; junction bases left unmatched: 5. In germline, CDR1 is MDHEN, CDR2 SYDVKM. CDR3 in DNA: TGTGCCAGCAGTTTTTTGGGGACAGTCAATGAGCAGTTCTTC. This translates into CASSFLGTVNEQFF.

The rearrangement joins TRBV5-6 to TRBJ1-1; D not certain. The ends were cut back, 5 bases at V and 6 bases at J, with 17 bases in the middle. Germline V gives CDR1 SGHDT, CDR2 YYEEEE. The CDR3 is 14 amino acids. The CDR3 coding sequence is TGTGCCAGCAGGCCGGGAACCCGCTGGGCTGAAGCTTTCTTT. It is translated as CASRPGTRWAEAFF.

V and J are TRBV2 and TRBJ2-4; D unclear. Trimming took off 4 bases at V and 4 bases at J, with 20 bases between the two ends. CDR3 length equals 17 residues. CDR1 SNHLY and CDR2 FYNNEI come from the germline V gene. CDR3 DNA: TGTGCCAGCAGTGTCCCCGAAGCCTACAGAGTTAAAAACATTCAGTACTTC. Translating it yields CASSVPEAYRVKNIQYF.

This chain joins TRBV5-8 and TRBJ2-3, with 10 bases lining up with TRBD1. CDR3 length: 19 residues. J gave up 7 bases and V 4 bases, and 21 bases lay outside the gene matches. Germline loops: CDR1 SGHTS, CDR2 YDEGEE. CDR3 sequence (DNA): TGTGCCAGCAGCCGCCTGACCTATACGCGGGACAGGGGTCTTAATACGCAGTATTTT. Amino acid sequence: CASSRLTYTRDRGLNTQYF.

The chain combines TRBV5-7 with TRBJ1-1, with 9 bases matching TRBD1. TRBV5-7 has ORF status, its function being uncertain. CDR3 length: 17 amino acids. After removal of 0 bases from V and 3 bases from J, the junction contained 9 bases not matched to a gene. In DNA form, the CDR3 reads TGTGCCAGCAGCTTGGAAGGGACAGGGCCGGTACACACTGAAGCTTTCTTT. Encoded protein: CASSLEGTGPVHTEAFF.

Remarks on this clone: The sample carries other DNA sequences with the same CDR3. CDR3 nucleotide sequence: TGTGCCAGCAGCGTAGGAAGCGGAACCTACAATGAGCAGTTCTTC. This translates into CASSVGSGTYNEQFF. The chain is built from TRBV9 and TRBJ2-1; possible D gene TRBD2, 5 bases. The length of the CDR3 is 15 residues. Trimming pared 0 bases from V and 2 bases from J, leaving 9 bases between. CDR1 SGDLS and CDR2 YYNGEE come from the germline V gene.

This chain joins TRBV29-1 and TRBJ2-1, with 12 bases matching TRBD2. The CDR3 has 13 amino acids. The trim removed 7 bases at V and 5 bases at J, leaving 3 bases unmatched. Germline V gene sequence: CDR1 SQVTM, CDR2 ANQGSEA. The CDR3 loop reads CSATSGSNNEQFF. The CDR3 DNA reads as TGCAGCGCGACTAGCGGGAGTAACAATGAGCAGTTCTTC.

V and J are TRBV5-4 and TRBJ2-5; perhaps TRBD2 as D (5 bases). CDR1 SGHNT and CDR2 YYREEE come from the germline V gene (reference sequence). V was trimmed by 1 base and J by 4 bases, leaving 17 bases between them. The CDR3 is 16 residues long. Here the CDR3 reads CASSLMIVGSRETQYF. The CDR3 nucleotides are TGTGCCAGCAGCTTGATGATAGTAGGGAGTAGAGAGACCCAGTACTTC.

This clone was counted between two and nine times. This chain uses TRBV7-3 with TRBJ2-1; TRBD1 matches 11 bases. V was clipped by 1 base and J by 10 bases; unmatched bases: 12. The CDR3 is 17 residues long. Germline V CDR1 and CDR2: SGHTA, FQGTGA. The chain's CDR3 is CASSLKSGQGGSGEQFF. The CDR3, as DNA: TGTGCCAGCAGCTTAAAGTCGGGACAGGGGGGGTCGGGAGAGCAGTTCTTC.

The chain employs TRBV5-1 and TRBJ1-2; possibly TRBD1 for D (6 bases). This CDR3 comprises 15 residues. Germline V gives CDR1 SGHRS, CDR2 YFSETQ. With 3 bases removed from V and 0 bases from J, the gap between germline ends came to 12 bases. In DNA form, the CDR3 reads TGCGCCAGCAGCTCAAACAGGGCGGCTAACTATGGCTACACCTTC. It codes for CASSSNRAANYGYTF.

J is TRBJ2-7 and V is TRBV2; a weak D match, TRBD1 (6 bases). Germline V gene sequence: CDR1 SNHLY, CDR2 FYNNEI. Trimming left V 7 bases short and J 0 bases short, with 13 bases between. CDR3 length equals 14 residues. CDR3 in amino acids: CASTIQGNSYEQYF. CDR3 in DNA: TGTGCCAGCACAATACAGGGTAACTCCTACGAGCAGTACTTC.

The chain has TRBV2 and TRBJ2-7, with D possibly TRBD2 on 5 matching bases. The CDR3 consists of 14 residues. The germline gives CDR1 SNHLY, CDR2 FYNNEI. V gave up 5 bases and J gave up 7 bases, with 18 bases separating them. The CDR3 sequence: CASSPWAFSGEQYF. DNA of the CDR3: TGTGCCAGCAGTCCCTGGGCCTTCTCGGGGGAGCAGTACTTC. Drawing the rest from reference TRBV2 and TRBJ2-7, the complete variable domain is EPEVTQTPSHQVTQMGQEVILRCVPISNHLYFYWYRQILGQKVEFLVSFYNNEISEKSEIFDDQFSVERPDGSNFTLKIRSTKLEDSAMYFCASSPWAFSGEQYFGPGTRLTVT.

CDR3 bases: TGCAGCGTTGGATCCGGGACAGGGCGCTATGAGCAGTACTTC. Translation: CSVGSGTGRYEQYF. J is TRBJ2-7 and V is TRBV29-1, with 9 positions matching TRBD1. Germline values: CDR1 SQVTM, CDR2 ANQGSEA. Losses at the gene ends were 4 bases for V and 7 bases for J; bases not matched to a gene: 11. The CDR3 runs to 14 residues.

The sample holds one count of this clone. V is TRBV27 and J is TRBJ2-5; possible D gene TRBD2, 6 bases. V was cut by 7 bases and J by 2 bases, with 14 bases left in between. Germline V lookup: CDR1 MNHEY, CDR2 SMNVEV (reference sequence). CDR3 length: 14 residues. The CDR3 sequence: CASTRAGWQETQYF. As DNA, the CDR3 is TGTGCCAGCACCCGAGCGGGCTGGCAAGAGACCCAGTACTTC.

The chain joins TRBV19 to TRBJ2-5, with 8 bases lining up with TRBD2. The DNA end lines up better with TRBJ2-7; the J call may be wrong. The length of the CDR3 is 16 residues. Germline lookup yields CDR1 LNHDA and CDR2 SQIVND (reference sequence). DNA for the CDR3: TGTGCCAGTAGTCCAGGACTAGCCAAGCTCCTCTACGAGCAGTACTTC. Protein sequence: CASSPGLAKLLYEQYF.

The chain combines TRBV7-6 with TRBJ2-6; D remains ambiguous. Germline V gene lookup returns CDR1 SGHVS and CDR2 FNYEAQ. Trimming shortened V by 2 bases and J by 2 bases, and 7 bases separated the two germline ends. The CDR3 covers 15 residues. The CDR3 protein is CASSLYQAGANVLTF. CDR3 sequence (DNA): TGTGCCAGCAGCTTATACCAGGCTGGGGCCAACGTCCTGACTTTC.

The chain employs TRBV5-1 and TRBJ1-1; perhaps TRBD1 as D (6 bases). CDR3 length equals 15 residues. The V gene lost 0 bases and the J gene lost 1 base, with 10 bases spanning the gap. CDR1 SGHRS and CDR2 YFSETQ come from the germline V gene. The CDR3 loop is CASSLGDTGNTEAFF. The DNA of the CDR3 is TGCGCCAGCAGCTTGGGGGACACAGGGAACACTGAAGCTTTCTTT.

Remarks on this clone: The same CDR3 can be traced to other DNA sequences in this sample. V gene TRBV5-1 combines with J gene TRBJ2-7, with 7 bases fitting TRBD1. V shed 0 bases, J shed 0 bases, and the junction held 6 bases outside the gene matches. Germline CDR1 SGHRS, CDR2 YFSETQ. There are 16 residues in the CDR3. CDR3 loop: CASSLVRDSDSYEQYF. CDR3 coding DNA: TGCGCCAGCAGCTTGGTGAGGGACAGCGACTCCTACGAGCAGTACTTC.

This chain joins TRBV6-1 and TRBJ2-3, with 9 bases lining up with TRBD2. The V gene's germline CDR1 is MNHNS and CDR2 SASEGT. J was trimmed by 8 bases and V by 1 base; bases with no gene match: 7. The CDR3 length is 15 residues. CDR3 bases: TGTGCCAGCAGTGAAGATGCAGCGGGAGGTGCTACGCAGTATTTT. Its translation is CASSEDAAGGATQYF.

V and J are TRBV15 and TRBJ1-2; D remains unclear. The CDR3 runs 15 residues. Trimming left V 0 bases short and J 6 bases short, with 14 bases between. Germline loops: CDR1 LNHNV, CDR2 YYDKDF (reference sequence). CDR3 sequence reads: CATSRDRQAANGYTF. DNA of the CDR3: TGTGCCACCAGCAGAGATCGTCAGGCCGCAAATGGCTACACCTTC. The full variable domain, its missing parts supplied by reference TRBV15 and TRBJ1-2, is DAMVIQNPRYQVTQFGKPVTLSCSQTLNHNVMYWYQQKSSQAPKLLFHYYDKDFNNEADTPDNFQSRRPNTSFCFLDIRSPGLGDTAMYLCATSRDRQAANGYTFGSGTRLTVV.

This clone has just a few counts. The chain couples TRBV5-4 to TRBJ2-1; maybe TRBD1 (5 bases). The V end was cut by 4 bases, the J end by 6 bases, with 11 bases between. This CDR3 comprises 13 residues. Germline CDR1 and CDR2: SGHNT and YYREEE (reference sequence). The CDR3 region is CASSGDRGNEQFF. DNA for the CDR3: TGTGCCAGCAGCGGAGATAGGGGCAATGAGCAGTTCTTC.

The rearrangement joins TRBV18 to TRBJ1-4; D not resolved. Germline CDR1 reads KGHSH; CDR2 reads LQKENI. The CDR3 runs to 17 residues. Deletions cut 6 bases from V and 0 bases from J, with 17 bases between. This chain's CDR3 is CASSSGSSSSTNEKLFF. CDR3 DNA: TGTGCCAGCTCCTCAGGATCGAGCTCCTCAACTAATGAAAAACTGTTTTTT.

The chain combines TRBV4-2 with TRBJ1-5, with a tentative D call TRBD1 (5 bases). This CDR3 spans 15 amino acids. Trimming shortened V by 1 base and J by 8 bases, and 15 bases separated the two germline ends. CDR1 and CDR2 from the germline V gene are LGHNA and YNFKEQ. In DNA form, the CDR3 reads TGTGCCAGCAGCCAAGGGGGGGGAACCCTTAAGCCCCAGCATTTT. Protein product: CASSQGGGTLKPQHF.

The count of this clone is one. This chain uses TRBV6-1 with TRBJ1-2; 9 positions match TRBD1. V gave up 4 bases and J gave up 4 bases; unmatched junction bases: 16. This CDR3 has 18 amino acids. Germline CDR1 and CDR2: MNHNS and SASEGT. CDR3 protein: CASSGGGDREYYGYGYTF. The DNA of the CDR3 is TGTGCCAGCAGTGGTGGTGGGGACAGGGAGTATTATGGCTATGGCTACACCTTC.

This clone was seen a few times. The chain employs TRBV29-1 and TRBJ1-2, with D possibly being TRBD1 (5 bases). Germline V gives CDR1 SQVTM, CDR2 ANQGSEA. Trimming cost V 7 bases and J 8 bases, with 17 bases left between them. The length of the CDR3 is 12 residues. CDR3 loop: CSAGPPRTGYTF. The CDR3 DNA reads TGCAGCGCCGGACCCCCTCGGACAGGCTACACCTTC.

V is TRBV7-3 and J is TRBJ2-7, with 12 bases fitting TRBD2. CDR3 length: 14 amino acids. The ends lost 5 bases at V and 7 bases at J; junction bases unmatched: 6. CDR1 is SGHTA, CDR2 FQGTGA, per germline. DNA for the CDR3: TGTGCCAGCAGCCTAGCGGGAGGGCCTGGGGAGCAGTACTTC. It yields the protein CASSLAGGPGEQYF.

This chain connects TRBV5-1 to TRBJ2-3; maybe TRBD2 (6 bases). Trimming left V 0 bases short and J 1 base short, with 12 bases between. Germline-derived CDR1 and CDR2 are SGHRS and YFSETQ. The CDR3 spans 16 residues. CDR3 sequence (DNA): TGCGCCAGCAGCTTGGGTCCCGGGAGCGGCACAGATACGCAGTATTTT. Translation: CASSLGPGSGTDTQYF. Drawing the rest from reference TRBV5-1 and TRBJ2-3, the complete variable domain is KAGVTQTPRYLIKTRGQQVTLSCSPISGHRSVSWYQQTPGQGLQFLFEYFSETQRNKGNFPGRFSGRQFSNSRSEMNVSTLELGDSALYLCASSLGPGSGTDTQYFGPGTRLTVL.

This clone was counted between two and nine times. V usage is TRBV7-9 and J usage is TRBJ2-5; D may be TRBD1 (6 bases). CDR1 and CDR2 from the germline V gene are SEHNR and FQNEAQ (reference sequence). The CDR3 covers 14 residues. The V end lost 5 bases, the J end lost 5 bases, and 15 bases lay between the germline ends. The CDR3 loop reads CASSPDLQGETQYF. Here the CDR3 DNA reads TGTGCCAGCAGCCCTGATCTGCAGGGGGAGACCCAGTACTTC.